The clone carrying this T cell receptor (beta chain) was detected only a few times. Its antigen is currently unknown. The data were taken from a study of blood T cells in healthy people across ages. Study-wide points: Older age went with lower TCR beta diversity per million T cells, in a roughly linear way.

Alongside a J-beta primer mix, a sample-barcoded 5' primer served in a second PCR lasting 7 to 11 cycles. TCRdb used MiXCR to reprocess the 5' RACE reads, holding one entry per CDR3 protein. The table includes fewer than 2,000,000 distinct CDR3 sequences, about 31% detected once. Each individual donor underwent a draw of about 9.1 milliliters of peripheral blood. Total RNA amounts of at least 6 micrograms were extracted per sample. Sequences were obtained from blood. The sequence was obtained from a woman in her thirties in good health.

The CDR3 DNA is TGCAGTGCTCCACCGGGGGGCTCAAACACCGGGGAGCTGTTTTTT. Encoded protein: CSAPPGGSNTGELFF. The chain has TRBV20-1 and TRBJ2-2; D is possibly TRBD2 (7 bases). This CDR3 has 15 amino acids. V lost 5 bases to trimming and J lost 2 bases, with 15 bases between them. From germline, CDR1 is DFQATT and CDR2 SNEGSKA (reference sequence).